The clone carrying this T cell receptor (beta chain) was detected only a few times. TCR alpha and beta CDR3 regions were amplified from RNA using iRepertoire nested multiplex PCR. MiXCR, run by TCRdb on the multiplex PCR reads, gives a single entry per CDR3 protein. The sample includes a few hundred thousand distinct CDR3 sequences, around 38% of them seen just once. The data were obtained in a study of glioma-infiltrating T cells. Study-wide background: About one million peripheral T cells were targeted at roughly 4.5- to 11-fold coverage.

The receptor comes from a human donor with low-grade glioma or glioblastoma, undergoing nonglioma brain surgery, or in good health (not recorded which). Sequenced input: glioma tissue, nonneoplastic brain tissue, or PBMCs (not recorded which).

The chain's CDR3 is CASSVVSGSYNEQFF. The CDR3 nucleotides are TGTGCCAGCAGCGTCGTATCAGGCTCGTACAATGAGCAGTTCTTC. The chain uses TRBV11-2 and TRBJ2-1; D not resolved. The V end lost 5 bases, the J end lost 4 bases, and 15 bases lay between the germline ends. This CDR3 region has 15 residues. Germline V gene lookup returns CDR1 SGHAT and CDR2 FQNNGV. The entire variable domain, with the rest obtained from reference TRBV11-2 and TRBJ2-1, is as follows: EAGVAQSPRYKIIEKRQSVAFWCNPISGHATLYWYQQILGQGPKLLIQFQNNGVVDDSQLPKDRFSAERLKGVDSTLKIQPAKLEDSAVYLCASSVVSGSYNEQFFGPGTRLTVL.